This T cell receptor beta chain is drawn from a study of CD8+CD57+ T cells in acquired aplastic anemia. Study-wide results and limits: Patients shared just under 30 CD8+ CDR3 sequences with controls. Significant differences in CD8+ Simpson's diversity were not observed between patients and controls.

All sequencing subjects had displayed CD8+CD57+ cell expansion on flow cytometry. By the time of blood sampling, patients had still received no therapy. Genomic DNA, serving as template, underwent TCR beta VDJ and CDR3 profiling. Each CDR3 protein gets one entry after TCRdb re-called the reads with MiXCR. The data show 200,000 to 250,000 distinct CDR3 sequences, with roughly half seen just once and 7.8% held by the top ten. This clonotype was counted at least ten times. Its antigen remains unidentified. Germline V CDR1 and CDR2: LNHDA, SQIVND (reference sequence). V was trimmed by 5 bases and J by 1 base, leaving 11 bases between them. CDR3 length equals 14 residues.

Sequences were obtained from sorted CD4+, CD8+, or CD8+CD57+ T cells (not recorded which) from PBMCs. This receptor was obtained from a human donor with aplastic anemia. The chain has TRBV19 and TRBJ1-1; a weak D match, TRBD1 (5 bases). The CDR3 region is CASSLGTGNTEAFF. Here the CDR3 DNA reads TGTGCCAGTAGTCTCGGGACTGGGAACACTGAAGCTTTCTTT.